Below, 3 T cell receptor beta chains from the same sample are listed, as sequenced in a study of blood T cell repertoires in COVID-19. The repertoire was sequenced with immunoSEQ multiplex PCR; TCRdb's copy has only in-frame clones and lacks some. The repertoire holds roughly 140,000 clones, with roughly 72% as singletons. The sample was peripheral blood. These receptors all stem from a woman older than 75 with acute or convalescent COVID-19.

The chain uses TRBV11-2 and TRBJ1-1, with TRBD1 matching over 8 bases. The V segment lost 7 bases and the J segment 4 bases; nucleotides outside the gene matches: 8. Looked up from germline, CDR1 is SGHAT and CDR2 is FQNNGV. CDR3 size: 14 residues. CDR3 nucleotides: TGTGCCAGCACGATTATAACAGGGGGCACTGAAGCTTTCTTT. This sequence encodes CASTIITGGTEAFF.

The V gene is TRBV4-2, the J gene TRBJ2-7; the match to TRBD2 covers 8 bases. V dropped 2 bases and J dropped 3; count of bases not matched to a gene: 3. This CDR3 region has 14 residues. The germline V gene encodes CDR1 LGHNA and CDR2 YNFKEQ. DNA for the CDR3: TGTGCCAGCAGCCAATTGAGCGGGGGCTACGAGCAGTACTTC. Protein sequence: CASSQLSGGYEQYF.

In this sample, this clone turned up a few times. This chain's CDR3 is CASSQDRGAVNTEAFF. The CDR3 DNA reads TGCGCCAGCAGCCAAGATCGGGGGGCAGTGAACACTGAAGCTTTCTTT. The rearrangement joins TRBV4-3 to TRBJ1-1; D possibly corresponds to TRBD1 (6 bases). The CDR3 is 16 residues long. Germline V CDR1 and CDR2: LGHNA, YSLEER. V was shortened by 0 bases and J by 0 bases, with 11 bases between the two germline ends.